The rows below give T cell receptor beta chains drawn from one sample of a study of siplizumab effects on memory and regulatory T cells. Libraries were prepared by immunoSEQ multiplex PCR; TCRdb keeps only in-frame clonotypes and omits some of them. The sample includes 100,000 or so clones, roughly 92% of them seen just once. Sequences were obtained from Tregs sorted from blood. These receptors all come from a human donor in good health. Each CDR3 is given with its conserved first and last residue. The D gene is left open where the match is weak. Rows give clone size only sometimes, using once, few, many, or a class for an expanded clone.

CASSEGTFSYEQYF	TGTGCCAGCAGCGAAGGGACTTTCTCCTACGAGCAGTACTTC	-	-	TRBV9	TRBJ2-7
CASSRSGRFSYEQYF	TGTGCCAGCAGTCGGAGCGGGAGGTTCTCCTACGAGCAGTACTTC	-	TRBD2	TRBV27	TRBJ2-7
CASSDRSRWGRRGVQETQYF	TGTGCCAGCAGTGACCGGAGCCGTTGGGGGAGACGAGGGGTCCAAGAGACCCAGTACTTC	-	-	TRBV6-1	TRBJ2-5
CASSSRGGGTEAFF	TGCGCCAGCAGCTCCAGGGGAGGCGGCACTGAAGCTTTCTTT	-	-	TRBV5-1	TRBJ1-1
CASSWGTGTGRNTIYF	TGTGCCAGCAGCTGGGGTACCGGGACAGGAAGAAACACCATATATTTT	-	TRBD1	TRBV7-2	TRBJ1-3
CASSKTGSYGYTF	TGTGCCAGCAGCAAGACCGGGTCATATGGCTACACCTTC	-	-	TRBV7-2	TRBJ1-2
CASSGSGGQETQYF	TGTGCCAGCAGCGGGTCTGGCGGACAAGAGACCCAGTACTTC	-	-	TRBV7-9	TRBJ2-5
CASSLARHNKQFF	TGTGCCAGCAGCTTGGCGAGACACAATAAGCAGTTCTTC	few	-	TRBV11-3	TRBJ2-1
CASSLYQQGMQYF	TGTGCCAGCAGCTTATACCAACAGGGTATGCAGTACTTC	-	-	TRBV7-9	TRBJ2-5
CASSPSGRGNEQFF	TGTGCCAGCAGCCCTAGCGGGAGGGGGAATGAGCAGTTCTTC	once	TRBD2	TRBV6-5	TRBJ2-1
CASSTYLGYTF	TGTGCCAGCAGTACCTACCTTGGCTACACCTTC	-	-	TRBV25-1	TRBJ1-2
CSAPTNEKLFF	TGCAGTGCTCCAACTAATGAAAAACTGTTTTTT	-	-	TRBV20-1	TRBJ1-4
CASSLRTWSSGANVLTF	TGCGCCAGCAGCTTGAGAACTTGGTCCTCTGGGGCCAACGTCCTGACTTTC	-	-	TRBV5-1	TRBJ2-6
CASSFGGNTEAFF	TGTGCCAGCAGCTTTGGCGGGAACACTGAAGCTTTCTTT	-	-	TRBV7-3	TRBJ1-1
CASSKRWTGLNTEAFF	TGTGCCAGCAGTAAGAGGTGGACAGGTCTGAACACTGAAGCTTTCTTT	-	TRBD1	TRBV28	TRBJ1-1
CASSPRLGAYEQYF	TGTGCCAGCTCACCACGGTTGGGGGCTTACGAGCAGTACTTC	-	-	TRBV18	TRBJ2-7
CASSPSATSTDTQYF	TGCGCCAGCAGCCCTAGCGCAACTAGCACAGATACGCAGTATTTT	once	-	TRBV4-1	TRBJ2-3